These 13 T cell receptor beta chains were all obtained from the same sample, sequenced in a study of blood T cell repertoires in COVID-19 (dated by TCRdb to 2020 to 2022). Libraries were made using the immunoSEQ multiplex PCR assay. In TCRdb, the immuneACCESS table is reduced to in-frame sequences with V and J assigned. These tables do not hold every clone; where another copy was compared, an unresolved V gene accounts for under half, and the others remain unexplained. A total of about 210,000 clones appear in this sample, about 87% of them only once. The ten largest clones take up roughly 3% of the sample. Sequenced material: peripheral blood. The receptors originated from a man in his sixties with acute or convalescent COVID-19.

The chain employs TRBV6-5 and TRBJ1-4, with TRBD1 as a possible D gene (5 bases). Germline values: CDR1 MNHEY, CDR2 SVGAGI. Trimming took off 0 bases at V and 4 bases at J, with 12 bases between the two ends. The CDR3 is made up of 16 amino acids. CDR3 in DNA: TGTGCCAGCAGTTACTCGAGCTCAGGGATTAATGAAAAACTGTTTTTT. It is translated as CASSYSSSGINEKLFF.

The V call is TRBV7-6, the J call TRBJ2-3; 15 positions match TRBD2. CDR3 length: 16 amino acids. Trimming cost V 5 bases and J 5 bases; bases outside gene matches: 5. Germline values: CDR1 SGHVS, CDR2 FNYEAQ. The CDR3 loop reads CASSLRTSGGVDTQYF. The DNA for the CDR3 is TGTGCCAGCAGCCTCCGGACTAGCGGGGGGGTAGATACGCAGTATTTT. The full variable domain, rest sourced from reference TRBV7-6 and TRBJ2-3, is GAGVSQSPRYKVTKRGQDVALRCDPISGHVSLYWYRQALGQGPEFLTYFNYEAQQDKSGLPNDRFSAERPEGSISTLTIQRTEQRDSAMYRCASSLRTSGGVDTQYFGPGTRLTVL.

CDR3 bases: TGCGCCAGCAGCCCTCGGACAGGATCCCCGTCATATGGCTACACCTTC. Translation: CASSPRTGSPSYGYTF. This chain links TRBV5-1 with TRBJ1-2, with 7 bases lining up with TRBD1. The CDR3 is 16 amino acids. Germline V gene sequence: CDR1 SGHRS, CDR2 YFSETQ. The junction had 14 bases not matched to a gene; V was cut back by 4 bases and J by 5 bases.

The J gene is TRBJ2-7, the V gene TRBV7-9, with D maybe TRBD2 (6 bases). The germline CDR1 and CDR2 sequences are SEHNR and FQNEAQ (reference sequence). The CDR3 runs to 13 residues. Trimming stripped 4 bases from V and 0 bases from J, with 7 bases between. The CDR3 here is CASSSRGSYEQYF. CDR3 bases: TGTGCCAGCAGCTCGCGGGGCTCCTACGAGCAGTACTTC. The variable domain in full, with the rest retrieved from reference TRBV7-9 and TRBJ2-7, is DTGVSQNPRHKITKRGQNVTFRCDPISEHNRLYWYRQTLGQGPEFLTYFQNEAQLEKSRLLSDRFSAERPKGSFSTLEIQRTEQGDSAMYLCASSSRGSYEQYFGPGTRLTVT.

This rearrangement joins TRBV7-9 to TRBJ2-5; the D gene is possibly TRBD1 (7 bases). The CDR3 totals 15 residues. The V end lost 2 bases, the J end lost 1 base, and 11 bases lay between the germline ends. CDR1 SEHNR and CDR2 FQNEAQ come from the germline V gene (reference sequence). CDR3 sequence (DNA): TGTGCCAGCAGCTTAAGGGGGGACAGCCAAGAGACCCAGTACTTC. This encodes CASSLRGDSQETQYF.

This clone was observed a single time. The rearrangement links TRBV29-1 to TRBJ2-2; 7 bases fit TRBD1. This CDR3 is built from 13 residues. The germline CDR1 and CDR2 sequences are SQVTM and ANQGSEA. The ends lost 7 bases at V and 3 bases at J; junction bases unmatched: 5. CDR3: CSAAGGDTGELFF. CDR3 DNA: TGCAGCGCGGCAGGGGGTGACACCGGGGAGCTGTTTTTT.

This rearrangement joins TRBV9 to TRBJ2-3; possible D gene TRBD2, 6 bases. Germline V lookup: CDR1 SGDLS, CDR2 YYNGEE. The length of the CDR3 is 19 residues. The ends were cut back, 4 bases at V and 2 bases at J, with 26 bases in the middle. The CDR3 spells CASSNPLGVSGEPTDTQYF. The CDR3 nucleotides read TGTGCCAGCAGCAACCCCCTCGGGGTTAGCGGAGAACCCACAGATACGCAGTATTTT.

This clone was seen once. The chain recombines TRBV9 with TRBJ1-3, with D possibly matching TRBD1 (6 bases). Between the trimmed V and J ends, which lost 3 bases and 0 bases, there was a span of 19 bases. This CDR3 comprises 18 residues. Germline V gene lookup returns CDR1 SGDLS and CDR2 YYNGEE. DNA of the CDR3: TGTGCCAGCAGCGCGACAGGAGTTACAGCGAGCTCTGGAAACACCATATATTTT. This sequence encodes CASSATGVTASSGNTIYF.

This chain uses TRBV3-1 (or the pseudogene TRBV3-2) with TRBJ2-3; weak D call: TRBD2 (6 bases). V lost 4 bases, J lost 8 bases, and 28 bases lay in between. This CDR3 has 18 residues. From germline, CDR1 is LGHDT and CDR2 YNNKEL (reference sequence). The CDR3: CASSRGGRPLPTTGTQYF. The CDR3 DNA reads TGTGCCAGCAGCCGAGGAGGGAGACCCCTTCCGACGACGGGTACGCAGTATTTT.

V is TRBV2 and J is TRBJ2-2; no clear D gene. The CDR3 length is 15 residues. Per germline, CDR1 SNHLY and CDR2 FYNNEI. V was pared by 2 bases and J by 0 bases, with 7 bases between. The CDR3 DNA reads TGTGCCAGCAGTGAACAGAAACCGAACACCGGGGAGCTGTTTTTT. Encoded protein: CASSEQKPNTGELFF.

The chain uses TRBV7-3 and TRBJ2-1; 16 bases agree with TRBD2. The CDR3 contains 20 residues. The V gene's germline CDR1 is SGHTA and CDR2 FQGTGA. With V trimmed by 0 bases and J by 8 bases, 13 bases remained unmatched. DNA of the CDR3: TGTGCCAGCAGCTTAACGGGACTAGCGGGGGGGCTATCGCCCCTCGATGAGCAGTTCTTC. It encodes CASSLTGLAGGLSPLDEQFF.

J is TRBJ1-1 and V is TRBV15; D remains ambiguous. The CDR3 sequence is 15 residues long. Per the germline V gene, CDR1 is LNHNV and CDR2 is YYDKDF (reference sequence). Trimming removed 0 bases from V and 1 base from J, with 9 bases in between. DNA of the CDR3: TGTGCCACCAGCAGAGATTTGGGCAAGAACACTGAAGCTTTCTTT. Translating it yields CATSRDLGKNTEAFF.

This chain uses TRBV7-8 with TRBJ2-1; D perhaps matches TRBD2 (5 bases). Trimming removed 1 base at V and 6 bases at J, with 16 bases between. The CDR3 has 16 residues. Germline CDR1 reads SGHVS; CDR2 reads FQNEAQ. CDR3 nucleotide sequence: TGTGCCAGCAGCTTAGGAGGGTTATCAGGTGGCAATGAGCAGTTCTTC. It encodes CASSLGGLSGGNEQFF.